The 29 T cell receptor beta chains presented below share a single source sample, sequenced in a study of cytomegalovirus exposure and HLA in healthy donors. The PCR ran on 60 Vbeta and 13 Jbeta primers. Profiled with immunoSEQ multiplex PCR; TCRdb holds only in-frame clones, not every one. Found here are 120,000 to 150,000 clones, 60% to 80% of them singletons; the top ten hold 1.7%. Sequenced sample: PBMCs. These receptors originate from a woman aged 25 to 39 in good health and CMV-seronegative.

The chain links TRBV15 to TRBJ1-5; D may be TRBD1 (6 bases). CDR1 LNHNV and CDR2 YYDKDF come from the germline V gene (reference sequence). The CDR3 is 15 residues long. V lost 5 bases to trimming and J lost 5 bases, with 16 bases between them. The CDR3 bases are TGTGCCACCAGCCTCCGGTGGGGGCAGGATCAGCCCCAGCATTTT. It encodes CATSLRWGQDQPQHF.

The chain recombines TRBV2 with TRBJ1-5, with TRBD1 as a possible D gene (5 bases). The V end lost 6 bases, the J end lost 3 bases, and 15 bases lay between the germline ends. CDR1 SNHLY and CDR2 FYNNEI come from the germline V gene. The CDR3 loop spans 15 amino acids. The CDR3 region is CASSASTEYNQPQHF. The CDR3 DNA follows: TGTGCCAGCAGCGCCTCGACAGAGTACAATCAGCCCCAGCATTTT.

V and J are TRBV6-5 and TRBJ1-3, with TRBD1 as a possible D gene (6 bases). Germline CDR1 reads MNHEY; CDR2 reads SVGAGI. Trimming stripped 4 bases from V and 4 bases from J, with 14 bases between. This CDR3 contains 15 residues. CDR3 sequence: CASSLGGASGNTIYF. The CDR3, as DNA: TGTGCCAGCAGTTTAGGGGGGGCATCGGGAAACACCATATATTTT.

The rearrangement joins TRBV11-2 to TRBJ1-1; 7 bases align to TRBD1. The CDR3 runs 17 residues. Germline V gene data show CDR1 as SGHAT and CDR2 as FQNNGV. J gave up 1 base and V 3 bases, and 11 bases lay outside the gene matches. CDR3 sequence: CASSFRTGEIGNTEAFF. The CDR3 DNA reads as TGTGCCAGCAGCTTTAGAACAGGGGAAATAGGGAACACTGAAGCTTTCTTT.

This chain connects TRBV30 to TRBJ2-5; weak D call: TRBD2 (5 bases). The CDR3 sequence is 14 residues long. Trimming pared 0 bases from V and 4 bases from J, leaving 12 bases between. Germline V gene lookup returns CDR1 GTSNPN and CDR2 SVGIG (reference sequence). CDR3 sequence reads: CAWSVGGFGETQYF. In nucleotides, the CDR3 is TGTGCCTGGAGTGTAGGCGGGTTCGGAGAGACCCAGTACTTC.

This clone has more than one count but fewer than ten. The rearrangement uses TRBV4-1 and TRBJ2-1; 8 nucleotides line up with TRBD1. CDR1 is MGHRA and CDR2 is YSYEKL in the germline V gene. The junction had 4 bases not matched to a gene; V was cut back by 1 base and J by 5 bases. The CDR3 is 15 residues long. The CDR3 spells CASSQAGTGNNEQFF. Here the CDR3 DNA reads TGCGCCAGCAGCCAAGCCGGGACAGGTAACAATGAGCAGTTCTTC.

The V gene is TRBV4-1, the J gene TRBJ1-1; 9 bases agree with TRBD1. V was clipped by 0 bases and J by 4 bases; unmatched bases: 12. The CDR3 length is 18 residues. Germline V gene sequence: CDR1 MGHRA, CDR2 YSYEKL. CDR3 protein: CASSQEGGQGRFGTEAFF. As DNA, the CDR3 is TGCGCCAGCAGCCAAGAAGGGGGACAGGGACGATTTGGCACTGAAGCTTTCTTT.

DNA for the CDR3: TGTGCCAGCAGCTCCCGGTCCGGCACCGGGGAGCTGTTTTTT. Amino acids: CASSSRSGTGELFF. J is TRBJ2-2 and V is TRBV11-2; D is unresolved. Germline lookup yields CDR1 SGHAT and CDR2 FQNNGV. Between the trimmed V and J ends, which lost 4 bases and 4 bases, there was a span of 10 bases. The CDR3 is made up of 14 amino acids.

The chain couples TRBV2 to TRBJ1-2, with TRBD1 as a possible D gene (6 bases). This CDR3 has 15 residues. Germline lookup yields CDR1 SNHLY and CDR2 FYNNEI. Between the trimmed V and J ends, which lost 5 bases and 4 bases, there was a span of 17 bases. The CDR3 is CASSYHHRVPYGYTF. The CDR3 DNA sequence: TGTGCCAGCAGTTATCACCACAGGGTCCCCTATGGCTACACCTTC.

The V call is TRBV6-5, the J call TRBJ1-4; D call uncertain. This CDR3 region has 13 residues. Deletions cut 2 bases from V and 8 bases from J, with 9 bases between. Germline CDR1 is MNHEY and CDR2 is SVGAGI. The CDR3 protein is CASSYLAGEKLFF. CDR3 in DNA: TGTGCCAGCAGTTACCTGGCAGGAGAAAAACTGTTTTTT.

This clone was found a few times. The chain is built from TRBV7-9 and TRBJ2-5; possibly TRBD1 for D (6 bases). The ends were cut back, 5 bases at V and 1 base at J, with 17 bases in the middle. CDR1 and CDR2 (germline): SEHNR, FQNEAQ (reference sequence). This CDR3 has 16 residues. This CDR3 reads CASSMTGDLLQETQYF. The CDR3 DNA reads TGTGCCAGCAGCATGACAGGTGACCTACTCCAAGAGACCCAGTACTTC.

This chain connects TRBV5-1 to TRBJ1-4; 9 bases agree with TRBD1. V was clipped by 1 base and J by 8 bases; unmatched bases: 3. Germline V gives CDR1 SGHRS, CDR2 YFSETQ. The CDR3 loop spans 14 amino acids. The DNA for the CDR3 is TGCGCCAGCAGCTTGACAGGGGGCAACGAAAAACTGTTTTTT. Translation gives CASSLTGGNEKLFF.

Only one count was recorded for this clone. The V call is TRBV18, the J call TRBJ1-2; the match to TRBD1 covers 8 bases. The CDR3 is 16 amino acids. CDR1 and CDR2 (germline): KGHSH, LQKENI. The V gene end was trimmed by 6 bases and the J gene end by 0 bases; junction bases not matched to a gene: 9. The CDR3 coding sequence is TGTGCCAGCTCGCGCGACAGGGGTTTAGCTAACTATGGCTACACCTTC. Protein: CASSRDRGLANYGYTF.

The chain employs TRBV7-6 and TRBJ2-1; TRBD1 aligns across 10 bases. Germline-derived CDR1 and CDR2 are SGHVS and FNYEAQ. The CDR3 length is 15 residues. Trimming cost V 4 bases and J 5 bases; bases outside gene matches: 5. The CDR3 is CASSWTGGPDNEQFF. The CDR3, as DNA: TGTGCCAGCAGCTGGACAGGGGGTCCGGACAATGAGCAGTTCTTC.

The rearrangement joins TRBV5-4 to TRBJ1-3; D may be TRBD1 (6 bases). CDR1 is SGHNT, CDR2 YYREEE, per germline (reference sequence). V was pared by 4 bases and J by 0 bases, with 11 bases between. This CDR3 is 15 amino acids long. CDR3 sequence: CASSLDRSSGNTIYF. The CDR3 DNA reads as TGTGCCAGCAGCCTGGACAGAAGCTCTGGAAACACCATATATTTT.

This chain joins TRBV7-8 and TRBJ1-2; the match to TRBD1 covers 9 bases. The germline V gene has CDR1 SGHVS and CDR2 FQNEAQ. The trim removed 1 base at V and 7 bases at J, leaving 4 bases unmatched. This CDR3 is built from 14 residues. This CDR3 reads CASSLVQDRGGYTF. The CDR3 DNA is TGTGCCAGCAGCTTAGTTCAGGACAGGGGTGGCTACACCTTC.

Only a few counts were recorded for this clone. This chain's CDR3 is CASSQDRLRASYTF. CDR3 DNA: TGCGCCAGCAGCCAAGACCGTCTGAGGGCCTCTTACACCTTC. The chain has TRBV4-1 and TRBJ1-2; D unresolved. V gave up 0 bases and J gave up 11 bases, with 16 bases separating them. Germline assignment: CDR1 MGHRA and CDR2 YSYEKL. CDR3 size: 14 residues.

The chain has TRBV4-2 and TRBJ1-1; 8 nucleotides agree with TRBD1. V trimming: 3 bases; J trimming: 2 bases; junction bases outside the gene matches: 5. The germline V gene has CDR1 LGHNA and CDR2 YNFKEQ. This CDR3 has 15 residues. The CDR3 is CASSHRTGINTEAFF. Here the CDR3 DNA reads TGTGCCAGCAGCCACCGGACAGGGATAAACACTGAAGCTTTCTTT.

The rearrangement links TRBV6-4 to TRBJ2-7; TRBD1 matches 9 bases. This CDR3 region has 14 residues. V shed 2 bases and J 4 bases; nucleotides not matched to a gene: 3. Germline assignment: CDR1 MRHNA and CDR2 SNTAGT. CDR3 residues: CASSDRQGVYEQYF. In nucleotides, the CDR3 is TGTGCCAGCAGTGACCGACAGGGGGTGTACGAGCAGTACTTC.

This clone occurred a few times. V usage is TRBV29-1 and J usage is TRBJ2-7; the D gene is possibly TRBD1 (5 bases). Looked up from germline, CDR1 is SQVTM and CDR2 is ANQGSEA. CDR3 size: 11 residues. The germline V and J ends were trimmed by 4 bases and 5 bases, with 9 bases remaining between them. The CDR3 sequence: CSVVQENEQYF. In DNA form, the CDR3 reads TGCAGCGTTGTACAGGAAAACGAGCAGTACTTC.

The chain links TRBV4-1 to TRBJ1-4; no definite D call. Germline loops: CDR1 MGHRA, CDR2 YSYEKL. The CDR3 sequence is 12 residues long. Deletions cut 3 bases from V and 8 bases from J, with 7 bases between. CDR3 bases: TGCGCCAGCAGCCAGGACTGGGAAAAACTGTTTTTT. Protein sequence: CASSQDWEKLFF.

The J gene is TRBJ2-3, the V gene TRBV25-1; TRBD1 matches at 10 bases. The CDR3 is 15 amino acids. Germline V gene lookup returns CDR1 MGHDK and CDR2 SYGVNS. V shed 8 bases and J 3 bases; nucleotides not matched to a gene: 8. As DNA, the CDR3 is TGTGCCAGCGCAAGCGACAGGGGGCGAACAGATACGCAGTATTTT. Translation: CASASDRGRTDTQYF.

Here the CDR3 DNA reads TGCAGCGTTGAAGGGCAGGGGGCCCACGAGCAGTACTTC. Translating it yields CSVEGQGAHEQYF. The chain has TRBV29-1 and TRBJ2-7; 8 bases are a match to TRBD1. This CDR3 is 13 amino acids long. Germline V gene lookup returns CDR1 SQVTM and CDR2 ANQGSEA. V lost 1 base to trimming and J lost 5 bases; unmatched junction nucleotides: 4.

V usage is TRBV7-2 and J usage is TRBJ1-3; 8 positions match TRBD1. With V trimmed by 5 bases and J by 4 bases, 13 bases remained unmatched. The CDR3 length is 17 residues. The germline CDR1 and CDR2 sequences are SGHTA and FQGNSA. The CDR3 coding sequence is TGTGCCAGCAGCCCAAGACAGGGGCGCAACCGAGGAAACACCATATATTTT. Encoded protein: CASSPRQGRNRGNTIYF.

The chain recombines TRBV19 with TRBJ2-1; 9 bases match TRBD1. With V trimmed by 4 bases and J by 4 bases, 5 bases remained unmatched. Germline V gene sequence: CDR1 LNHDA, CDR2 SQIVND (reference sequence). This CDR3 contains 15 residues. CDR3 protein: CASSTQGTGYNEQFF. DNA for the CDR3: TGTGCCAGTAGTACCCAGGGGACAGGGTACAATGAGCAGTTCTTC.

The V gene is TRBV15, the J gene TRBJ1-6; no clear D gene. In germline, CDR1 is LNHNV, CDR2 YYDKDF (reference sequence). Trimming removed 0 bases at V and 3 bases at J, with 6 bases between. This CDR3 region has 15 residues. CDR3 sequence reads: CATSRDNSYNSPLHF. CDR3 coding DNA: TGTGCCACCAGCAGAGATAACAGCTATAATTCACCCCTCCACTTT.

The chain is built from TRBV30 and TRBJ1-1; no definite D call. The germline CDR1 and CDR2 sequences are GTSNPN and SVGIG (reference sequence). With 4 bases removed from V and 0 bases from J, the gap between germline ends came to 9 bases. The CDR3 length is 13 residues. The DNA for the CDR3 is TGTGCCTGGAATTCCCACTTGAACACTGAAGCTTTCTTT. This codes for CAWNSHLNTEAFF.

This chain joins TRBV20-1 and TRBJ2-1, with TRBD2 as a possible D gene (5 bases). The CDR3 extends over 11 amino acids. Germline V gene data show CDR1 as DFQATT and CDR2 as SNEGSKA (reference sequence). V was cut by 6 bases and J by 7 bases, with 10 bases left in between. The CDR3 reads CSATTRNEQFF. The DNA of the CDR3 is TGCAGTGCGACTACAAGGAATGAGCAGTTCTTC.

The chain links TRBV7-9 to TRBJ2-1, with D tentatively TRBD1 (5 bases). Germline V gives CDR1 SEHNR, CDR2 FQNEAQ (reference sequence). The CDR3 has 12 amino acids. V lost 4 bases to trimming and J lost 10 bases, with 11 bases between them. The CDR3 DNA reads as TGTGCCAGCAGCTATCCAGCAGGGGAGCAGTTCTTC. It specifies CASSYPAGEQFF.